The 20 T cell receptor beta chains below were found in one sample sequenced in a study of shared clonotypes between healthy human individuals. Produced via immunoSEQ multiplex PCR; TCRdb's table is partial and in-frame only. The data show some 2 million clones, around 96% seen once. Naivety among CD8 cells was defined by CD45RO negativity and positive CCR7 selection, thereby excluding terminally differentiated effector memory CD45RA+ cells. The sequenced sample was naive CD8+ T cells sorted from blood. These receptors all stem from a man in his late teens or twenties in good health.

The J gene is TRBJ2-5, the V gene TRBV6-1; D ambiguous. The CDR3 consists of 14 residues. V was cut by 2 bases and J by 3 bases, with 10 bases left in between. In germline, CDR1 is MNHNS, CDR2 SASEGT. CDR3 sequence reads: CASSELGNEETQYF. DNA of the CDR3: TGTGCCAGCAGTGAACTAGGTAACGAAGAGACCCAGTACTTC.

Concerning this clone: Other DNA sequences in this sample translate to the same CDR3. The V and J genes are TRBV6-5 and TRBJ1-1; perhaps TRBD1 as D (5 bases). Germline CDR1 MNHEY, CDR2 SVGAGI. The CDR3 length is 13 residues. The V and J ends lost 6 bases and 5 bases respectively, with 13 bases between them. CDR3 residues: CASSPGEGTEAFF. The CDR3 DNA sequence: TGTGCCAGCAGCCCGGGAGAGGGGACTGAAGCTTTCTTT.

The V gene is TRBV4-1, the J gene TRBJ2-5; D is undetermined. There are 15 residues in the CDR3. The germline V and J ends were trimmed by 6 bases and 0 bases, with 14 bases remaining between them. Germline V gene sequence: CDR1 MGHRA, CDR2 YSYEKL. The CDR3 here is CASSLPPGYQETQYF. The CDR3 bases are TGCGCCAGCAGTCTCCCTCCGGGCTACCAAGAGACCCAGTACTTC.

The chain couples TRBV6-5 to TRBJ2-7; 9 bases map to TRBD2. CDR3 length equals 15 residues. V dropped 5 bases and J dropped 2; count of bases not matched to a gene: 7. The V gene's germline CDR1 is MNHEY and CDR2 SVGAGI. The CDR3, as DNA: TGTGCCAGCAGTCCCCCCGGCGGGGGGGCCTACGAGCAGTACTTC. Its translation is CASSPPGGGAYEQYF.

This clone was recorded only once. It may be a read error: a sequence one base away is much more abundant. The chain has TRBV29-1 and TRBJ1-1; no firm D call. The CDR3 totals 11 residues. Trimming left V 8 bases short and J 4 bases short, with 11 bases between. CDR1 SQVTM and CDR2 ANQGSEA come from the germline V gene. The DNA of the CDR3 is TGCAGCATTGGTAGAGGCACTGAAGCTTTCTTT. Its protein product is CSIGRGTEAFF. Full variable domain (remainder filled in from reference TRBV29-1 and TRBJ1-1): SAVISQKPSRDICQRGTSLTIQCQVDSQVTMMFWYRQQPGQSLTLIATANQGSEATYESGFVIDKFPISRPNLTFSTLTVSNMSPEDSSIYLCSIGRGTEAFFGQGTRLTVV.

The chain carries TRBV5-3 and TRBJ1-2; the D gene is possibly TRBD1 (5 bases). TRBV5-3 is flagged as an ORF with uncertain function. This CDR3 spans 20 amino acids. V was trimmed by 0 bases and J by 1 base, leaving 25 bases between them. CDR3 amino acids: CARSLGQRLRTGIFNYGYTF. The CDR3 DNA sequence: TGTGCCAGAAGCTTGGGACAGAGACTCCGGACGGGTATCTTTAACTATGGCTACACCTTC.

Note on this clone: Other DNA sequences in the same sample also yield this CDR3. This sequence joins TRBV4-1 and TRBJ2-1; D not resolved. Germline lookup yields CDR1 MGHRA and CDR2 YSYEKL. The CDR3 totals 11 residues. Deletions cut 3 bases from V and 9 bases from J, with 6 bases between. The CDR3 sequence: CASSQGREQFF. CDR3 DNA: TGCGCCAGCAGCCAGGGCCGTGAGCAGTTCTTC.

The CDR3 is CAIRDPRDYEQYF. For the CDR3, the DNA is TGTGCCATCCGGGACCCGAGGGACTACGAGCAGTACTTC. V gene TRBV2 combines with J gene TRBJ2-7; D is tentatively TRBD1 or TRBD2 (5 bases each). Germline CDR1 SNHLY, CDR2 FYNNEI. Trimming cost V 10 bases and J 3 bases, with 16 bases left between them. The CDR3 sequence is 13 residues long.

The chain links TRBV4-3 to TRBJ2-2; D uncertain. The V and J ends lost 5 bases and 7 bases respectively, with 5 bases between them. CDR3 size: 11 residues. Germline V lookup: CDR1 LGHNA, CDR2 YSLEER. The CDR3 sequence is CASSYSGELFF. Here the CDR3 DNA reads TGCGCCAGCAGCTACAGCGGGGAGCTGTTTTTT.

This rearrangement joins TRBV5-1 to TRBJ2-1; 7 nucleotides agree with TRBD2. Germline trimming cut 0 bases from V and 2 bases from J; bases unmatched to any gene: 5. Looked up from germline, CDR1 is SGHRS and CDR2 is YFSETQ. The CDR3 consists of 16 residues. CDR3 sequence (DNA): TGCGCCAGCAGCTTGGTATCTCTAGCGGCCTACAATGAGCAGTTCTTC. Its protein product is CASSLVSLAAYNEQFF.

As regards this clone: Different DNA sequences within this sample yield the same CDR3. The chain recombines TRBV4-1 with TRBJ2-7, with D possibly being TRBD1 or TRBD2 (5 bases each). The germline gives CDR1 MGHRA, CDR2 YSYEKL. The length of the CDR3 is 14 residues. Between the trimmed V and J ends, which lost 0 bases and 3 bases, there was a span of 9 bases. CDR3 DNA sequence: TGCGCCAGCAGCCAAGATGCTGGGGGCTACGAGCAGTACTTC. It codes for CASSQDAGGYEQYF.

The genes are TRBV5-4 and TRBJ2-1; the D gene could be TRBD1 or TRBD2 (6 bases each). The germline V gene encodes CDR1 SGHNT and CDR2 YYREEE (reference sequence). The CDR3 sequence is 15 residues long. Trimming removed 6 bases at V and 10 bases at J, with 23 bases between. The CDR3 DNA follows: TGTGCCAGCACCCTTGGGTGGGGGGCGATAACAGAGCAGTTCTTC. Translated, it gives CASTLGWGAITEQFF. Full variable domain (remainder filled in from reference TRBV5-4 and TRBJ2-1): ETGVTQSPTHLIKTRGQQVTLRCSSQSGHNTVSWYQQALGQGPQFIFQYYREEENGRGNFPPRFSGLQFPNYSSELNVNALELDDSALYLCASTLGWGAITEQFFGPGTRLTVL.

The chain carries TRBV7-9 and TRBJ1-1; no reliable D call. V lost 1 base and J 3 bases, leaving 12 bases between the germline ends. This CDR3 spans 15 amino acids. Germline assignment: CDR1 SEHNR and CDR2 FQNEAQ (reference sequence). The CDR3 region is CASSLVRVRDTEAFF. The CDR3 bases are TGTGCCAGCAGCTTAGTAAGGGTTAGGGACACTGAAGCTTTCTTT.

The chain joins TRBV7-2 to TRBJ1-3, with 7 nucleotides matching TRBD1. The CDR3 extends over 14 amino acids. Looked up from germline, CDR1 is SGHTA and CDR2 is FQGNSA. J gave up 4 bases and V 3 bases, and 3 bases lay outside the gene matches. DNA of the CDR3: TGTGCCAGCAGCTTGAGGGGGCCCGGAAACACCATATATTTT. It specifies CASSLRGPGNTIYF.

This clone was counted once. V usage is TRBV2 and J usage is TRBJ2-3; D call uncertain. V lost 3 bases to trimming and J lost 3 bases, with 7 bases between them. CDR1 is SNHLY, CDR2 FYNNEI, per germline. This CDR3 is built from 13 residues. The CDR3 here is CASSEIETDTQYF. CDR3 nucleotide sequence: TGTGCCAGCAGTGAGATTGAGACAGATACGCAGTATTTT.

The chain carries TRBV29-1 and TRBJ2-1; 12 nucleotides agree with TRBD2. The length of the CDR3 is 13 residues. Germline CDR1 and CDR2: SQVTM and ANQGSEA. Trimming cost V 5 bases and J 9 bases; bases outside gene matches: 5. The CDR3 coding sequence is TGCAGCGTTATCACTAGCGGGAGGTTTGAGCAGTTCTTC. As protein: CSVITSGRFEQFF.

This sequence joins TRBV15 and TRBJ1-5; TRBD1 matches at 9 bases. The CDR3 consists of 15 residues. The V segment lost 1 base and the J segment 7 bases; nucleotides outside the gene matches: 5. Per the germline V gene, CDR1 is LNHNV and CDR2 is YYDKDF (reference sequence). CDR3: CATSRGGQGKQPQHF. The CDR3 coding sequence is TGTGCCACCAGCAGAGGTGGACAGGGGAAACAGCCCCAGCATTTT.

The chain has TRBV28 and TRBJ1-1; a possible D gene is TRBD1 (5 bases). The CDR3 is 12 amino acids. Germline V gene data show CDR1 as MDHEN and CDR2 as SYDVKM. V was trimmed by 6 bases and J by 4 bases, leaving 9 bases between them. CDR3: CASSVRGTEAFF. DNA of the CDR3: TGTGCCAGCAGCGTAAGGGGCACTGAAGCTTTCTTT.

The gene calls are TRBV2 and TRBJ2-7; no firm D call. Trimming cost V 1 base and J 4 bases, with 14 bases left between them. The CDR3 runs to 15 residues. Germline CDR1 and CDR2: SNHLY and FYNNEI. DNA for the CDR3: TGTGCCAGCAGTGAAGACCCGCCTTTGGCATACGAGCAGTACTTC. This codes for CASSEDPPLAYEQYF.

V is TRBV10-1 and J is TRBJ2-3, with D possibly TRBD2 on 6 matching bases. The CDR3 is made up of 15 amino acids. The germline gives CDR1 WNHNN, CDR2 SYGVQD (reference sequence). Trimming pared 0 bases from V and 3 bases from J, leaving 10 bases between. CDR3 residues: CASSESREKTDTQYF. The CDR3 DNA follows: TGCGCCAGCAGTGAGTCACGGGAGAAGACAGATACGCAGTATTTT.